This passage covers 18 T cell receptor beta chains from one sample sequenced in a study of molecular identifiers for immune sequencing clone quantification (dated 2018 in TCRdb). Library preparation was by PCR. These reads were obtained on an Illumina HiSeq 4000. TCRdb reworked the public reads: Q25 trimming with fastp, MiXCR clone assembly, productive beta chains retained. One record per CDR3 amino acid sequence lists the most common genes and DNA. In this sample the table shows about 300,000 distinct CDR3 sequences, about a fifth of which occur a single time. Of the sample, approximately 0.8% falls within the top ten clones. Sequencing input: naive CD8+ T cells from blood, with Jurkat cell RNA spiked in. The cell subset or site label corresponds to: FACS-sorted CD8+CD4-CCR7+CD45RA+ naive T cells. The receptors shown here come from a human donor in good health. Some libraries in this study had Jurkat cell RNA spiked in.

This clonotype was seen many times. The chain has TRBV12-3 or TRBV12-4 and TRBJ2-3; D possibly corresponds to TRBD1 (5 bases). Trimming pared 7 bases from V and 4 bases from J, leaving 18 bases between. CDR3 length: 15 amino acids. Written as DNA, the CDR3 is TGTGCCAGCACCTTAAGGTTGGACAACCCAGATACGCAGTATTTT. It translates to CASTLRLDNPDTQYF.

This chain links TRBV11-2 with TRBJ2-2; possible D gene TRBD1, 6 bases. Trimming stripped 0 bases from V and 7 bases from J, with 12 bases between. This CDR3 has 15 amino acids. Looked up from germline, CDR1 is SGHAT and CDR2 is FQNNGV. The CDR3 here is CASSLDRTVIGELFF. In nucleotides, the CDR3 is TGTGCCAGCAGCTTAGATCGGACAGTTATCGGGGAGCTGTTTTTT.

The V and J genes are TRBV9 and TRBJ1-1, with 7 bases identical to TRBD1. With V trimmed by 3 bases and J by 7 bases, 12 bases remained unmatched. CDR1 SGDLS and CDR2 YYNGEE come from the germline V gene. CDR3 length: 15 amino acids. CDR3 DNA: TGTGCCAGCAGCGCAGGACAGGCCCGGAAGGGTGAAGCTTTCTTT. As protein: CASSAGQARKGEAFF.

Of note for this clonotype: A read error is possible here, since a much larger clone lies one base away. The rearrangement uses TRBV28 and TRBJ2-7; TRBD2 is a possible D gene (5 bases). The CDR3 has 14 residues. Germline V gene lookup returns CDR1 MDHEN and CDR2 SYDVKM. The V end lost 7 bases, the J end lost 2 bases, and 15 bases lay between the germline ends. CDR3 nucleotide sequence: TGTGCCAGCACCCCAGGACTGGCTCCCTACGAGCAGTACTTC. It yields the protein CASTPGLAPYEQYF.

With respect to this clonotype: Given a much more abundant clone one base away, this may be a read error. This sequence joins TRBV4-1 and TRBJ1-1, with 7 bases matching TRBD1. Germline CDR1 MGHRA, CDR2 YSYEKL. CDR3 size: 15 residues. The DNA for the CDR3 is TGCGGCAGCAGCCAAATGGGACAGACAACAACTGAAGCTTTCTTT. This encodes CGSSQMGQTTTEAFF.

At least ten counts were recorded for this clonotype. V usage is TRBV28 and J usage is TRBJ2-1, with TRBD2 as a possible D gene (5 bases). The CDR3 consists of 14 residues. Looked up from germline, CDR1 is MDHEN and CDR2 is SYDVKM. Trimming removed 5 bases at V and 7 bases at J, with 15 bases between. CDR3 sequence reads: CASSPPGRGNEQFF. The CDR3 region has the DNA TGTGCCAGCAGTCCGCCGGGCCGAGGGAATGAGCAGTTCTTC.

This clonotype was counted many times. This chain connects TRBV4-3 to TRBJ2-7; D may match TRBD1 or TRBD2 (6 bases each). CDR3 size: 14 residues. Germline values: CDR1 LGHNA, CDR2 YSLEER. Trimming shortened V by 9 bases and J by 3 bases, and 18 bases separated the two germline ends. The CDR3 DNA is TGCGCCAGGGGGGGACACAGGTCCCTCTACGAGCAGTACTTC. Its translation: CARGGHRSLYEQYF.

V and J are TRBV7-9 and TRBJ1-1; the D gene is possibly TRBD1 (5 bases). Trimming took 5 bases from V and 4 from J, leaving 26 bases between them. Germline-derived CDR1 and CDR2 are SEHNR and FQNEAQ (reference sequence). The CDR3 is 18 amino acids. CDR3 region: CASSLLDRGAGGGTEAFF. CDR3 nucleotides: TGTGCCAGCAGCCTTCTAGACCGCGGGGCCGGGGGTGGCACTGAAGCTTTCTTT.

This rearrangement joins TRBV11-2 to TRBJ2-7; D gene ambiguous. The germline V gene encodes CDR1 SGHAT and CDR2 FQNNGV. The V end was cut by 4 bases, the J end by 2 bases, with 12 bases between. The CDR3 runs 14 residues. The CDR3 is CASSSSVGAYEQYF. The CDR3 bases are TGTGCCAGCAGCTCCTCCGTGGGCGCCTACGAGCAGTACTTC. Combining the CDR3 with reference TRBV11-2 and TRBJ2-7 gives the whole variable domain EAGVAQSPRYKIIEKRQSVAFWCNPISGHATLYWYQQILGQGPKLLIQFQNNGVVDDSQLPKDRFSAERLKGVDSTLKIQPAKLEDSAVYLCASSSSVGAYEQYFGPGTRLTVT.

This clonotype turned up a few times. The V call is TRBV4-3, the J call TRBJ2-3; TRBD1 agrees at 7 bases. The CDR3 runs to 15 residues. J was trimmed by 1 base and V by 5 bases; bases with no gene match: 6. CDR1 and CDR2 (germline): LGHNA, YSLEER. CDR3 amino acids: CASSTLRGRTDTQYF. The CDR3 coding sequence is TGCGCCAGCAGCACTTTAAGGGGGCGCACAGATACGCAGTATTTT.

In its sample, this clonotype was seen many times. The chain has TRBV4-1 and TRBJ1-2; 8 positions match TRBD1. Germline V gene data show CDR1 as MGHRA and CDR2 as YSYEKL. The CDR3 length is 15 residues. V trimming: 3 bases; J trimming: 6 bases; junction bases outside the gene matches: 9. CDR3: CASSQVVQGDNGYTF. The CDR3 bases are TGCGCCAGCAGCCAGGTCGTACAGGGGGATAATGGCTACACCTTC.

Details on this clonotype: One base away lies a much larger clone, so this may be a sequencing read error. The gene calls are TRBV5-4 and TRBJ2-7, with D uncertain. This CDR3 comprises 12 residues. Germline V lookup: CDR1 SGHNT, CDR2 YYREEE (reference sequence). The CDR3 sequence is CASSFLNYEQHF. CDR3 in DNA: TGTGCCAGCAGCTTCCTGAATTACGAGCAGCACTTC. Full variable domain (missing parts from reference TRBV5-4 and TRBJ2-7): ETGVTQSPTHLIKTRGQQVTLRCSSQSGHNTVSWYQQALGQGPQFIFQYYREEENGRGNFPPRFSGLQFPNYSSELNVNALELDDSALYLCASSFLNYEQHFGPGTRLTVT.

The sample holds a few counts of this clonotype. The chain recombines TRBV4-3 with TRBJ2-7, with a weak D call TRBD2 (6 bases). Per germline, CDR1 LGHNA and CDR2 YSLEER. Trimming took off 0 bases at V and 6 bases at J, with 21 bases between the two ends. The CDR3 has 17 residues. CDR3 residues: CASSQDAIGVAAGEQYF. In nucleotides, the CDR3 is TGCGCCAGCAGCCAAGACGCAATCGGTGTAGCGGCGGGCGAGCAGTACTTC.

This clonotype was found a few times. The V gene is TRBV4-3, the J gene TRBJ2-7; D possibly corresponds to TRBD1 (6 bases). The CDR3 runs 15 residues. The germline V and J ends were trimmed by 1 base and 2 bases, with 12 bases remaining between them. Germline V CDR1 and CDR2: LGHNA, YSLEER. The CDR3 DNA reads as TGCGCCAGCAGCCAAGGGACAGCAAAACCCTACGAGCAGTACTTC. It is translated as CASSQGTAKPYEQYF.

There are many counts of this clonotype. This chain uses TRBV9 with TRBJ1-2; the D gene is possibly TRBD1 (5 bases). V was cut by 2 bases and J by 1 base, with 6 bases left in between. Germline V gives CDR1 SGDLS, CDR2 YYNGEE. CDR3 length: 13 amino acids. DNA for the CDR3: TGTGCCAGCAGCGTGGGGGATAACTATGGCTACACCTTC. As protein: CASSVGDNYGYTF. Complete variable domain (other parts from reference TRBV9 and TRBJ1-2): DSGVTQTPKHLITATGQRVTLRCSPRSGDLSVYWYQQSLDQGLQFLIQYYNGEERAKGNILERFSAQQFPDLHSELNLSSLELGDSALYFCASSVGDNYGYTFGSGTRLTVV.

Comment on this clonotype: A read error may explain this, as a much larger clone is one base away. The rearrangement links TRBV29-1 to TRBJ2-3; D is undetermined. Germline loops: CDR1 SQVTM, CDR2 ANQGSEA. The CDR3 is 13 amino acids. This CDR3 reads CSVISVNADAQYF. The DNA for the CDR3 is TGCAGCGTTATAAGCGTCAACGCAGATGCGCAGTATTTT.

This clonotype was picked up many times. This chain uses TRBV30 with TRBJ2-1, with 7 bases aligning to TRBD1. CDR1 is GTSNPN, CDR2 SVGIG, per germline (reference sequence). Losses at the gene ends were 3 bases for V and 4 bases for J; bases not matched to a gene: 3. This CDR3 has 13 residues. The CDR3, as DNA: TGTGCCTGGAGGATACAGGGGTACAATGAGCAGTTCTTC. Its translation is CAWRIQGYNEQFF.

This clonotype was recorded a few times. This chain links TRBV12-3 or TRBV12-4 with TRBJ2-2; possibly TRBD2 for D (5 bases). V was shortened by 11 bases and J by 3 bases, with 10 bases between the two germline ends. This CDR3 is 12 amino acids long. The CDR3 reads CAGGLDTGELFF. CDR3 in DNA: TGTGCCGGTGGACTGGACACCGGGGAGCTGTTTTTT.